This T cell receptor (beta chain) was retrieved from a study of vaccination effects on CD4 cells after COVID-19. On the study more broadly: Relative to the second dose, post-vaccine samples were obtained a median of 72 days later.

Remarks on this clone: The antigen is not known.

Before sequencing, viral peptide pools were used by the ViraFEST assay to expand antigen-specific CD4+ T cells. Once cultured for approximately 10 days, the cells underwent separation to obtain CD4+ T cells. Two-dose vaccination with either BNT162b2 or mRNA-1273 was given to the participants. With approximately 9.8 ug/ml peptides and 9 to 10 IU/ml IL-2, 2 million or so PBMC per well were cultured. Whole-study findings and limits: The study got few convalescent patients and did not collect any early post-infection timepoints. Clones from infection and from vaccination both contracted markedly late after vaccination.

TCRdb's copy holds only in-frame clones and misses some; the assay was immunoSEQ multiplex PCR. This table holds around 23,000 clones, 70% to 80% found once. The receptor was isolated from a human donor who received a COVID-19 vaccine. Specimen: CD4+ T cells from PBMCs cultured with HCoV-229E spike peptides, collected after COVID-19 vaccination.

Here the CDR3 reads CASSSPIAREQYF. CDR3 nucleotide sequence: TGTGCCAGCAGCTCCCCGATCGCACGGGAGCAGTACTTC. This rearrangement joins TRBV5-4 to TRBJ2-7, with D unclear. Germline V gene data show CDR1 as SGHNT and CDR2 as YYREEE (reference sequence). V was trimmed by 3 bases and J by 7 bases, leaving 14 bases between them. The length of the CDR3 is 13 residues.